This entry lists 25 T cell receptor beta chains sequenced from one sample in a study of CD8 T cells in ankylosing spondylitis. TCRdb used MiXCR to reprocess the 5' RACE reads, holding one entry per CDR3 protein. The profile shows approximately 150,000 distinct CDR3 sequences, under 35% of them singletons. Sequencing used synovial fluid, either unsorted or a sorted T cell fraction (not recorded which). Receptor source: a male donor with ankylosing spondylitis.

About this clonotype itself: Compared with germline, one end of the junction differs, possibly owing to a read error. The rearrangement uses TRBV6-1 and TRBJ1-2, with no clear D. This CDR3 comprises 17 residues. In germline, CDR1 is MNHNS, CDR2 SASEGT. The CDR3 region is CASSRSGVDYSNYDYTF. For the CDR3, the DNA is TGTGCCAGCAGTCGCTCCGGCGTTGACTATTCTAACTATGACTACACCTTC.

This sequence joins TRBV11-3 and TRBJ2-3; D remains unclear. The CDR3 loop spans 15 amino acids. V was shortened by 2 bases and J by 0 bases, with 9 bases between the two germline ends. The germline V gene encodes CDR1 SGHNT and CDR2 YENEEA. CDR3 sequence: CASSLNSFSTDTQYF. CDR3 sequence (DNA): TGTGCCAGCAGCTTAAACAGCTTTAGCACAGATACGCAGTATTTT.

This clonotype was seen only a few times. The CDR3 reads CASSPGTGVTDTQYF. CDR3 in DNA: TGTGCCAGCTCTCCCGGGACAGGGGTCACAGATACGCAGTATTTT. The chain joins TRBV18 to TRBJ2-3; TRBD1 agrees at 10 bases. Unmatched junction bases numbered 5, after V lost 6 bases and J lost 2 bases. Germline loops: CDR1 KGHSH, CDR2 LQKENI. The CDR3 contains 15 residues.

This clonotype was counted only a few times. CDR3 DNA: TGTGCCAGCAGTGAAAGACGGTCTAGCTCCTATAATTCACCCCTCCACTTT. Encoded protein: CASSERRSSSYNSPLHF. The rearrangement joins TRBV2 to TRBJ1-6; D gene unclear. Germline CDR1 and CDR2: SNHLY and FYNNEI. This CDR3 is built from 17 residues. V shed 2 bases and J shed 0 bases, with 11 bases lying between them.

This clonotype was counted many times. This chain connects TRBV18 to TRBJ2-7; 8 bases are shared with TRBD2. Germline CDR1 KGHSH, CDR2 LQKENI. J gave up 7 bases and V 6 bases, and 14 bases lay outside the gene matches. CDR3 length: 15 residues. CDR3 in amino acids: CASSPLAGSSKEQYF. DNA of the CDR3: TGTGCCAGCTCCCCTTTAGCGGGAAGTTCGAAAGAGCAGTACTTC.

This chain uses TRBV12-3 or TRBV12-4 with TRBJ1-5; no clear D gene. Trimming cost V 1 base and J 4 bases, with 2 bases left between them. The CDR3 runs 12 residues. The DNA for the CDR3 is TGTGCCAGCAGTTTAGAGAATCAGCCCCAGCATTTT. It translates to CASSLENQPQHF.

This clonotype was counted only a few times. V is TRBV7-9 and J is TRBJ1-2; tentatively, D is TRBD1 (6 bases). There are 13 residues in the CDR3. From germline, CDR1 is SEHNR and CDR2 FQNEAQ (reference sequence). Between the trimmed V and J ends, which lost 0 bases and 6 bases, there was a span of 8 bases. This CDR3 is CASSLAGGDGYTF. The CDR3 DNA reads TGTGCCAGCAGCTTAGCCGGGGGCGATGGCTACACCTTC.

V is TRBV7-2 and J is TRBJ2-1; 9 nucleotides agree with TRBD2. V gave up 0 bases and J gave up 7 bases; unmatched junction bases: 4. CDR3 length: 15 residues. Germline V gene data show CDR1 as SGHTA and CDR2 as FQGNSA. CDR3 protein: CASSLASGRLNEQFF. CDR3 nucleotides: TGTGCCAGCAGCTTAGCTAGCGGGAGATTGAATGAGCAGTTCTTC.

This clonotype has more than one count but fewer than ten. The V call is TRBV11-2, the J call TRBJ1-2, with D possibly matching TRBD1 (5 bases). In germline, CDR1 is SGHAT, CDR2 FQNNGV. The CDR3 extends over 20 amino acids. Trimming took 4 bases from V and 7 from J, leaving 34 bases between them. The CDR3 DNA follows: TGTGCCAGCAGCTATCAGGCCAATTATCATGGGTCTACAGGCTCCAGTGGCTACACCTTC. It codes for CASSYQANYHGSTGSSGYTF.

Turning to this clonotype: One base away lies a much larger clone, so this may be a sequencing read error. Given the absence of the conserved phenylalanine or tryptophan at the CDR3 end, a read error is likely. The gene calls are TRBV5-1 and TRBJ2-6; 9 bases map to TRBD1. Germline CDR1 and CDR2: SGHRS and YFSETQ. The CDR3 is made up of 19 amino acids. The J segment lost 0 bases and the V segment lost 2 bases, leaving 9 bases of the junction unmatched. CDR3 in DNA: TGCGCCAGCAGCTTTCGGACAGGGGAATTCAACTCTGGGGCCAACGTCCTGACTCTC. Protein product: CASSFRTGEFNSGANVLTL.

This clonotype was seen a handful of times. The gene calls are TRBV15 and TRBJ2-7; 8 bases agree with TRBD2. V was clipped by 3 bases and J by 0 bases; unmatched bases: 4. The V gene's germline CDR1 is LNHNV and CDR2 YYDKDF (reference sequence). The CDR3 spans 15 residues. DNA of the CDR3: TGTGCCACCAGCAGGGAACTAGCGGCCTCCTACGAGCAGTACTTC. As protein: CATSRELAASYEQYF.

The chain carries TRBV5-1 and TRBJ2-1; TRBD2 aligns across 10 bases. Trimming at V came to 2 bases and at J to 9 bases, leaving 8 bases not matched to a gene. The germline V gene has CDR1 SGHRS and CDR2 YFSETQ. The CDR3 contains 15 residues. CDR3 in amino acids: CASSLLAGPTGEQFF. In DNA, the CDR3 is TGCGCCAGCAGCTTACTAGCGGGACCTACGGGTGAGCAGTTCTTC.

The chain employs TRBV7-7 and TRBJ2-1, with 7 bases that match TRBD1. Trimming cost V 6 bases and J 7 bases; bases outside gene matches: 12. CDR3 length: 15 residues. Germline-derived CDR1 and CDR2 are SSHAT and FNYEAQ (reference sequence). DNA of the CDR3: TGTGCCAGCAGTCCAACGGTTACAGGGGCAAATGAGCAGTTCTTC. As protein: CASSPTVTGANEQFF. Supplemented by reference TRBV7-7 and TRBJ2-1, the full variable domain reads GAGVSQSPRYKVTKRGQDVTLRCDPISSHATLYWYQQALGQGPEFLTYFNYEAQPDKSGLPSDRFSAERPEGSISTLTIQRTEQRDSAMYRCASSPTVTGANEQFFGPGTRLTVL.

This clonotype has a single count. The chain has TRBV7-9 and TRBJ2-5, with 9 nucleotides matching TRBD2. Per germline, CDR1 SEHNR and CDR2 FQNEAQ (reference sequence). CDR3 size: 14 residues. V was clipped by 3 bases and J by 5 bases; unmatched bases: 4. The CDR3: CASSLGLARETQYF. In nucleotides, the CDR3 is TGTGCCAGCAGCTTGGGACTAGCTCGGGAGACCCAGTACTTC.

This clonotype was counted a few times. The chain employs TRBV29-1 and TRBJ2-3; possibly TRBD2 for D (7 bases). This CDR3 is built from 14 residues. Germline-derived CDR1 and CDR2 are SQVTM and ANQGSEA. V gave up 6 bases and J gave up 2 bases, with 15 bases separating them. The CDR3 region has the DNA TGCAGCGTGGAGGGGCGGGGGCTCACAGATACGCAGTATTTT. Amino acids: CSVEGRGLTDTQYF.

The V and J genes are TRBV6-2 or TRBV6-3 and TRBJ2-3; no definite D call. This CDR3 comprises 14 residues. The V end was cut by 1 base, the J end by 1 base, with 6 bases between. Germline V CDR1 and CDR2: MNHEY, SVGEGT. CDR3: CASSYFTRTDTQYF. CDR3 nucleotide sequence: TGTGCCAGCAGTTACTTCACCCGCACAGATACGCAGTATTTT.

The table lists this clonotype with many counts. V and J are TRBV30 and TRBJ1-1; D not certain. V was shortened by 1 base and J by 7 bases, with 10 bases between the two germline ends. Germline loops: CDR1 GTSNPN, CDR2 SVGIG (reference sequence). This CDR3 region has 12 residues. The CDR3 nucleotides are TGTGCCTGGAGTGCCGGTATTAGTGAAGCTTTCTTT. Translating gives CAWSAGISEAFF.

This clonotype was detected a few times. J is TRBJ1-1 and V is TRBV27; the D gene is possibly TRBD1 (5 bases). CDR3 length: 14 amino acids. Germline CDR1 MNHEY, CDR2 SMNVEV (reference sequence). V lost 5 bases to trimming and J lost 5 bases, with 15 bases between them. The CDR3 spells CASSHWRGRTEAFF. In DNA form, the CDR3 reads TGTGCCAGCAGTCACTGGCGGGGACGGACTGAAGCTTTCTTT.

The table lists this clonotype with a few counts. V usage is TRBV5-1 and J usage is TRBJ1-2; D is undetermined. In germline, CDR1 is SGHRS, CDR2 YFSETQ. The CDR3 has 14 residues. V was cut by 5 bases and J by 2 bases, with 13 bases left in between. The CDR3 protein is CASRSNPSNYGYTF. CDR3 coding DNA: TGCGCCAGCAGAAGTAACCCCTCCAACTATGGCTACACCTTC. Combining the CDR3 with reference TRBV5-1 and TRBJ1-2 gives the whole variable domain KAGVTQTPRYLIKTRGQQVTLSCSPISGHRSVSWYQQTPGQGLQFLFEYFSETQRNKGNFPGRFSGRQFSNSRSEMNVSTLELGDSALYLCASRSNPSNYGYTFGSGTRLTVV.

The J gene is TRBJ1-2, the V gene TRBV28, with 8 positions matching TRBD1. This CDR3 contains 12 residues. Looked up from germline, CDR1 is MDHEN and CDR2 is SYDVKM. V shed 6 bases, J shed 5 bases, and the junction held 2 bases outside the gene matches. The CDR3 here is CASSRQGYGYTF. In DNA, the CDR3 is TGTGCCAGCAGCAGACAGGGGTATGGCTACACCTTC.

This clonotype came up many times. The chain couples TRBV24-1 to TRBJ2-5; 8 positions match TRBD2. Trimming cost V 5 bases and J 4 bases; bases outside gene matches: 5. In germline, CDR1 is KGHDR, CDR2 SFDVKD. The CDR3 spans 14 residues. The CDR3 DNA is TGTGCCACCAGTGTTACGGGGGGGGGAGAGACCCAGTACTTC. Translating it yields CATSVTGGGETQYF.

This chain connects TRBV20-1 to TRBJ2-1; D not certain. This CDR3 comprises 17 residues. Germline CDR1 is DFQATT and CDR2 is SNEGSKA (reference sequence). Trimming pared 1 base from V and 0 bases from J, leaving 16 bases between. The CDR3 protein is CSARGALLGASYNEQFF. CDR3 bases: TGCAGTGCTAGAGGGGCATTGTTAGGTGCCTCCTACAATGAGCAGTTCTTC.

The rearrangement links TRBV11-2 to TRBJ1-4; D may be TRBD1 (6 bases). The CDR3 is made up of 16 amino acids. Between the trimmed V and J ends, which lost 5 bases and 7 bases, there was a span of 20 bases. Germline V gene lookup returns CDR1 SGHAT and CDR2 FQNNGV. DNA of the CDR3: TGTGCCAGCAGCCTTCCTTACAGGGCGTTCGGTGAAAAACTGTTTTTT. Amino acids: CASSLPYRAFGEKLFF. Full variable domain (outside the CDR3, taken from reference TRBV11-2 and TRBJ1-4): EAGVAQSPRYKIIEKRQSVAFWCNPISGHATLYWYQQILGQGPKLLIQFQNNGVVDDSQLPKDRFSAERLKGVDSTLKIQPAKLEDSAVYLCASSLPYRAFGEKLFFGSGTQLSVL.

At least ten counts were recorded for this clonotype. The CDR3 bases are TGTGCCAGCAGTCAGACAGGGAGGAGCTATGGCTACACCTTC. Protein: CASSQTGRSYGYTF. The chain uses TRBV6-2 or TRBV6-3 and TRBJ1-2; 7 nucleotides agree with TRBD1. V dropped 5 bases and J dropped 4; count of bases not matched to a gene: 7. The CDR3 contains 14 residues. Germline values: CDR1 MNHEY, CDR2 SVGEGT.

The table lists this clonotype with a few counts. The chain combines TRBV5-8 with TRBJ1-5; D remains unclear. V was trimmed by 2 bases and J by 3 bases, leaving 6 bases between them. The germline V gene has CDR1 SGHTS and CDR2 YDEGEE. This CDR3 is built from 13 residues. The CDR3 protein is CASSFGLNQPQHF. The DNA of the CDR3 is TGTGCCAGCAGCTTTGGGCTCAATCAGCCCCAGCATTTT.